These 29 T cell receptor beta chains share one sample of origin, sequenced in a study of T cell responses to AZD1222 COVID-19 vaccine. Clones were sequenced by immunoSEQ multiplex PCR, and TCRdb holds only the in-frame ones, with some missing. Altogether 150,000 to 200,000 clones are present, about 91% being singletons, with the ten largest covering approximately 0.98%. Sequences were derived from peripheral blood, sampled 28 days after the second AZD1222 dose. The receptors were sampled from an adult who received the AZD1222 COVID-19 vaccine.

The V call is TRBV18, the J call TRBJ1-5, with D hard to call. Between the trimmed V and J ends, which lost 2 bases and 3 bases, there was a span of 14 bases. This CDR3 is 16 amino acids long. Germline V gene sequence: CDR1 KGHSH, CDR2 LQKENI. CDR3 nucleotides: TGTGCCAGCTCACCAAACCCCAGCTTAGACAATCAGCCCCAGCATTTT. Translation gives CASSPNPSLDNQPQHF.

The J gene is TRBJ1-1, the V gene TRBV5-4; D may be TRBD1 (5 bases). This CDR3 contains 14 residues. CDR1 is SGHNT and CDR2 is YYREEE in the germline V gene (reference sequence). The V end was cut by 1 base, the J end by 4 bases, with 11 bases between. This CDR3 reads CASSLSSGSTEAFF. DNA for the CDR3: TGTGCCAGCAGCTTGTCATCAGGGAGCACTGAAGCTTTCTTT.

A word on this clone: The sample has other DNA sequences that encode this CDR3 too. V is TRBV6-5 and J is TRBJ1-1, with no clear D. V lost 0 bases to trimming and J lost 0 bases, with 2 bases between them. This CDR3 is 13 amino acids long. Germline V gives CDR1 MNHEY, CDR2 SVGAGI. The CDR3 here is CASSYSLNTEAFF. CDR3 nucleotide sequence: TGTGCCAGCAGTTACTCACTGAACACTGAAGCTTTCTTT.

The rearrangement uses TRBV28 and TRBJ1-6, with D unclear. V lost 2 bases, J lost 11 bases, and 16 bases lay in between. The CDR3 has 15 residues. Germline lookup yields CDR1 MDHEN and CDR2 SYDVKM. The CDR3 nucleotides read TGTGCCAGCAGTTTACGGTCGCAGGTTCACCCACCCCTCCACTTT. Its translation is CASSLRSQVHPPLHF.

The gene calls are TRBV7-2 and TRBJ2-7, with 9 bases that match TRBD1. Trimming took 5 bases from V and 6 from J; bases not matched to a gene: 8. The CDR3 loop spans 14 amino acids. Per germline, CDR1 SGHTA and CDR2 FQGNSA. The CDR3 bases are TGTGCCAGCAGCATCGGACAGGGGACGACCGAGCAGTACTTC. Amino acids: CASSIGQGTTEQYF. Based on the CDR3 plus reference TRBV7-2 and TRBJ2-7, the full variable domain is GAGVSQSPSNKVTEKGKDVELRCDPISGHTALYWYRQSLGQGLEFLIYFQGNSAPDKSGLPSDRFSAERTGGSVSTLTIQRTQQEDSAVYLCASSIGQGTTEQYFGPGTRLTVT.

The CDR3 DNA sequence: TGCGCCAGCCGTGGACGGATGAACACTGAAGCTTTCTTT. The encoded protein is CASRGRMNTEAFF. The chain uses TRBV5-1 and TRBJ1-1; no reliable D call. Germline V gene data show CDR1 as SGHRS and CDR2 as YFSETQ. The CDR3 spans 13 residues. Trimming took off 7 bases at V and 0 bases at J, with 10 bases between the two ends.

The rearrangement joins TRBV6-5 to TRBJ2-2; no firm D call. This CDR3 has 11 residues. Germline lookup yields CDR1 MNHEY and CDR2 SVGAGI. The V gene lost 6 bases and the J gene lost 6 bases, with 5 bases spanning the gap. The CDR3 DNA reads as TGTGCCAGCAGATCCTCCGGGGAGCTGTTTTTT. Its protein is CASRSSGELFF.

This clone was observed a handful of times. The CDR3 sequence: CASSPTPWDGNTEAFF. CDR3 bases: TGTGCCAGCAGTCCTACTCCTTGGGACGGCAACACTGAAGCTTTCTTT. The V call is TRBV28, the J call TRBJ1-1; weak D call: TRBD1 (5 bases). The V gene's germline CDR1 is MDHEN and CDR2 SYDVKM. V was cut by 5 bases and J by 2 bases, with 18 bases left in between. This CDR3 comprises 16 residues.

This chain joins TRBV5-5 and TRBJ2-5, with D perhaps given as TRBD1 or TRBD2 (5 bases each). The germline V gene has CDR1 SGHKS and CDR2 YYEKEE (reference sequence). CDR3 length equals 15 residues. The V and J ends lost 1 base and 4 bases respectively, with 14 bases between them. The CDR3 DNA follows: TGTGCCAGCAGCTTGTTGATTGGGGGACCAGAGACCCAGTACTTC. Translating gives CASSLLIGGPETQYF. Based on the CDR3 plus reference TRBV5-5 and TRBJ2-5, the full variable domain is DAGVTQSPTHLIKTRGQQVTLRCSPISGHKSVSWYQQVLGQGPQFIFQYYEKEERGRGNFPDRFSARQFPNYSSELNVNALLLGDSALYLCASSLLIGGPETQYFGPGTRLLVL.

The chain links TRBV6-1 to TRBJ1-4; D remains ambiguous. The germline CDR1 and CDR2 sequences are MNHNS and SASEGT. V was clipped by 2 bases and J by 6 bases, with 13 bases between them. CDR3 length: 15 residues. DNA for the CDR3: TGTGCCAGCAGTGAAAAGGGAGACATATATGAAAAACTGTTTTTT. Its protein product is CASSEKGDIYEKLFF.

This clone was seen once. This chain links TRBV11-2 with TRBJ2-7; no clear D. The germline V gene encodes CDR1 SGHAT and CDR2 FQNNGV. This CDR3 is 13 amino acids long. Trimming shortened V by 4 bases and J by 4 bases, and 11 bases separated the two germline ends. The CDR3 region has the DNA TGTGCCAGCAGCTCCCCGACAACATACGAGCAGTACTTC. It is translated as CASSSPTTYEQYF.

The J gene is TRBJ1-4, the V gene TRBV18, with D tentatively TRBD1 (5 bases). The CDR3 is made up of 13 amino acids. The ends were cut back, 4 bases at V and 6 bases at J, with 9 bases in the middle. Germline V gives CDR1 KGHSH, CDR2 LQKENI. CDR3 amino acids: CASSLGGHEKLFF. In DNA form, the CDR3 reads TGTGCCAGCTCACTCGGGGGTCATGAAAAACTGTTTTTT.

The J gene is TRBJ1-5, the V gene TRBV10-3; TRBD1 matches 10 bases. With V trimmed by 0 bases and J by 5 bases, 1 base remained unmatched. The V gene's germline CDR1 is ENHRY and CDR2 SYGVKD. This CDR3 contains 15 residues. The CDR3 region is CAISESGTGDQPQHF. The DNA for the CDR3 is TGTGCCATCAGTGAGTCGGGGACAGGGGATCAGCCCCAGCATTTT.

This clone was seen just once. The chain carries TRBV11-2 and TRBJ1-1, with TRBD1 matching 9 bases. Trimming removed 4 bases from V and 4 bases from J; junction bases left unmatched: 10. The CDR3 is made up of 16 amino acids. From germline, CDR1 is SGHAT and CDR2 FQNNGV. DNA for the CDR3: TGTGCCAGCAGCTCCTGGGACAGGGAAAAGGGCACTGAAGCTTTCTTT. Amino acid sequence: CASSSWDREKGTEAFF.

The V and J genes are TRBV5-1 and TRBJ2-7; no reliable D call. Trimming removed 0 bases from V and 3 bases from J, with 10 bases in between. This CDR3 is 14 amino acids long. Germline CDR1 SGHRS, CDR2 YFSETQ. This CDR3 is CASSLDSQVYEQYF. For the CDR3, the DNA is TGCGCCAGCAGCTTGGACAGCCAGGTCTACGAGCAGTACTTC.

This clone was detected only once. The DNA of the CDR3 is TGCGCCAGCAGCCACCCCACAGGGGACGGCTACACCTTC. As protein: CASSHPTGDGYTF. The genes are TRBV4-1 and TRBJ1-2; 7 bases fit TRBD1. Germline V CDR1 and CDR2: MGHRA, YSYEKL. With V trimmed by 3 bases and J by 8 bases, 6 bases remained unmatched. There are 13 residues in the CDR3.

The CDR3: CASSLDGVLAKNIQYF. CDR3 sequence (DNA): TGCGCCAGCAGCTTGGACGGAGTTCTAGCCAAAAACATTCAGTACTTC. The chain carries TRBV5-1 and TRBJ2-4; no reliable D call. The V gene's germline CDR1 is SGHRS and CDR2 YFSETQ. V lost 0 bases and J 0 bases, leaving 10 bases between the germline ends. The CDR3 consists of 16 residues. Filled out from reference TRBV5-1 and TRBJ2-4, the complete variable domain reads KAGVTQTPRYLIKTRGQQVTLSCSPISGHRSVSWYQQTPGQGLQFLFEYFSETQRNKGNFPGRFSGRQFSNSRSEMNVSTLELGDSALYLCASSLDGVLAKNIQYFGAGTRLSVL.

The chain employs TRBV19 and TRBJ1-2; 7 nucleotides line up with TRBD1. The CDR3 runs to 15 residues. The V gene's germline CDR1 is LNHDA and CDR2 SQIVND (reference sequence). Trimming took 4 bases from V and 4 from J; bases not matched to a gene: 9. CDR3 protein: CASSNPDKGAYGYTF. DNA for the CDR3: TGTGCCAGTAGTAACCCCGACAAGGGGGCCTATGGCTACACCTTC.

In this sample, this clone turned up once. The chain combines TRBV12-3 or TRBV12-4 with TRBJ1-5; no firm D call. CDR3 length: 12 residues. V lost 0 bases and J 9 bases, leaving 6 bases between the germline ends. The CDR3 region is CASSLAQTPQHF. For the CDR3, the DNA is TGTGCCAGCAGTTTAGCGCAAACGCCCCAGCATTTT.

J is TRBJ2-5 and V is TRBV3-1 (or the pseudogene TRBV3-2), with D perhaps matching TRBD1 (5 bases). With 1 base removed from V and 5 bases from J, the gap between germline ends came to 14 bases. The CDR3 runs 15 residues. Looked up from germline, CDR1 is LGHDT and CDR2 is YNNKEL (reference sequence). The CDR3, as DNA: TGTGCCAGCAGCCAAGTACAGGCGGCGTTGGAGACCCAGTACTTC. Protein product: CASSQVQAALETQYF.

This sequence joins TRBV6-5 and TRBJ1-6; a possible D gene is TRBD1 (5 bases). There are 15 residues in the CDR3. Germline V gives CDR1 MNHEY, CDR2 SVGAGI. Trimming stripped 4 bases from V and 7 bases from J, with 14 bases between. The CDR3 DNA sequence: TGTGCCAGCAGTTCCGGGGGGGGTGTAAATTCACCCCTCCACTTT. Protein product: CASSSGGGVNSPLHF.

The CDR3 DNA is TGTGCCAGCAGCTTAGGACAGACGAATTCACCCCTCCACTTT. This gives the protein CASSLGQTNSPLHF. V is TRBV5-4 and J is TRBJ1-6; TRBD1 is a possible D gene (6 bases). The germline CDR1 and CDR2 sequences are SGHNT and YYREEE (reference sequence). The CDR3 spans 14 residues. V was clipped by 2 bases and J by 7 bases, with 10 bases between them.

The chain employs TRBV15 and TRBJ2-2, with no clear D. Trimming left V 0 bases short and J 7 bases short, with 12 bases between. The CDR3 sequence is 15 residues long. Germline loops: CDR1 LNHNV, CDR2 YYDKDF (reference sequence). The CDR3, as DNA: TGTGCCACCAGCAGAGATGTCGGCGTCGACGGGGAGCTGTTTTTT. Its protein is CATSRDVGVDGELFF.

The genes are TRBV12-3 or TRBV12-4 and TRBJ1-3; D remains ambiguous. V was pared by 5 bases and J by 8 bases, with 10 bases between. The CDR3 loop spans 12 amino acids. CDR3 bases: TGTGCCAGCAGTCAGACACGGGACACCATATATTTT. Amino acids: CASSQTRDTIYF.

The genes are TRBV9 and TRBJ2-1; D not certain. The CDR3 is 14 amino acids. The V and J ends lost 0 bases and 7 bases respectively, with 11 bases between them. The germline V gene encodes CDR1 SGDLS and CDR2 YYNGEE. DNA of the CDR3: TGTGCCAGCAGCGTAGGGCCCCTGGGGAATGAGCAGTTCTTC. Amino acid sequence: CASSVGPLGNEQFF.

The chain recombines TRBV6-5 with TRBJ1-1; D is undetermined. In germline, CDR1 is MNHEY, CDR2 SVGAGI. The CDR3 sequence is 14 residues long. The germline V and J ends were trimmed by 0 bases and 6 bases, with 11 bases remaining between them. The CDR3 sequence is CASSYSRGGPEAFF. Written as DNA, the CDR3 is TGTGCCAGCAGTTACTCGAGAGGCGGGCCTGAAGCTTTCTTT.

The chain joins TRBV2 to TRBJ1-1; maybe TRBD1 (6 bases). The CDR3 runs to 16 residues. Trimming removed 2 bases from V and 5 bases from J, with 18 bases in between. The germline CDR1 and CDR2 sequences are SNHLY and FYNNEI. CDR3 sequence: CASSEQGRTRKTEAFF. In DNA, the CDR3 is TGTGCCAGCAGTGAACAGGGGAGAACACGGAAGACTGAAGCTTTCTTT.

V gene TRBV10-3 combines with J gene TRBJ1-5; the match to TRBD1 covers 8 bases. Germline V gene lookup returns CDR1 ENHRY and CDR2 SYGVKD. Trimming cost V 8 bases and J 0 bases; bases outside gene matches: 15. The CDR3 contains 18 residues. The CDR3 bases are TGTGCCATCGGGGGATCGAAGACAGGGGATAATAGCAATCAGCCCCAGCATTTT. Its protein is CAIGGSKTGDNSNQPQHF.

This clone was picked up a small number of times. The chain couples TRBV5-5 to TRBJ1-6, with D possibly being TRBD1 (5 bases). V lost 6 bases and J lost 0, with 19 bases in between. The CDR3 has 18 amino acids. Germline assignment: CDR1 SGHKS and CDR2 YYEKEE (reference sequence). CDR3 nucleotide sequence: TGTGCCAGCACCCTACCTTGGGACGCTAGCTCCTATAATTCACCCCTCCACTTT. This sequence encodes CASTLPWDASSYNSPLHF. The full variable domain, in which reference TRBV5-5 and TRBJ1-6 provide the parts outside the CDR3, is DAGVTQSPTHLIKTRGQQVTLRCSPISGHKSVSWYQQVLGQGPQFIFQYYEKEERGRGNFPDRFSARQFPNYSSELNVNALLLGDSALYLCASTLPWDASSYNSPLHFGNGTRLTVT.